This T cell receptor beta chain derives from a study of T cells in Graves' hyperthyroidism and ophthalmopathy. Turning to the study itself: At the time of initial diagnosis and before any treatment, peripheral blood was collected.

A remark on this clonotype: Antigen: not known.

What was amplified from RNA transcripts were TCR beta CDR3 regions. Carried out on the TCR CDR3, a first-round RT-PCR used the HTBI primer set. TCRdb reprocessed the multiplex PCR reads via MiXCR and lists one record per CDR3 protein. The sample consists of some 500,000 distinct CDR3 sequences, around 15% of them appearing once. Study findings and constraints: Most expanded thyroid clonotypes above 0.001 also appeared in blood.

Source material: blood. This TCR was recovered from a woman aged 18-29 years with Graves' hyperthyroidism.

In DNA form, the CDR3 reads TGTGCCACCGCCTTTCTGGGGACCAGCCAGCCCCAGCATTTT. Translation: CATAFLGTSQPQHF. The chain carries TRBV15 and TRBJ1-5, with D possibly being TRBD1 (5 bases). Germline CDR1 reads LNHNV; CDR2 reads YYDKDF (reference sequence). The CDR3 covers 14 residues. Trimming took 8 bases from V and 7 from J, leaving 18 bases between them.